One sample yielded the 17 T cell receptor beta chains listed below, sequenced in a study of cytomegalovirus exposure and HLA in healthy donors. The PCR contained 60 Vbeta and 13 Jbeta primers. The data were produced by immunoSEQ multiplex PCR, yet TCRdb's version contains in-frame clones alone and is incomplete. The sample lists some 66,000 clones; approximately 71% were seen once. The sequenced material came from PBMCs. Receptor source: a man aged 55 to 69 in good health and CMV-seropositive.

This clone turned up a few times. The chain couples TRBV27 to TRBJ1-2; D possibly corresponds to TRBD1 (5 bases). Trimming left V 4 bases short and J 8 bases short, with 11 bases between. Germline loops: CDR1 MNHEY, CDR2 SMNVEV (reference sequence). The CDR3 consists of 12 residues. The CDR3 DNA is TGTGCCAGCAGTTACGGAGGGGAGGGCTACACCTTC. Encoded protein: CASSYGGEGYTF.

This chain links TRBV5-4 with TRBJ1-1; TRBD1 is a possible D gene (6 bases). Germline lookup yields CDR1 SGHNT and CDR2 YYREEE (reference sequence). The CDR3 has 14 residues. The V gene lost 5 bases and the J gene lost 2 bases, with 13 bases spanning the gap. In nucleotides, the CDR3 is TGTGCCAGCAGACCGGACAGATTTAACACTGAAGCTTTCTTT. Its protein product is CASRPDRFNTEAFF.

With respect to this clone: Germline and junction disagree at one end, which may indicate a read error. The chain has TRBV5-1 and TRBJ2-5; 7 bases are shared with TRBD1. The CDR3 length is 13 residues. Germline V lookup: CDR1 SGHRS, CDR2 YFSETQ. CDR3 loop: CTSSSTGQETQYF. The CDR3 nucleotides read TGCACCAGCAGCTCGACAGGGCAAGAGACCCAGTACTTC.

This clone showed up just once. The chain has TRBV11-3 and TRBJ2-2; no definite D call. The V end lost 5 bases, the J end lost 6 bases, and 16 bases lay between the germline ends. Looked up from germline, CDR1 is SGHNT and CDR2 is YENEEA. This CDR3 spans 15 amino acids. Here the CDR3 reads CASSPDFPSAGELFF. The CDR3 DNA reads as TGTGCCAGCAGCCCCGACTTCCCCTCAGCCGGGGAGCTGTTTTTT.

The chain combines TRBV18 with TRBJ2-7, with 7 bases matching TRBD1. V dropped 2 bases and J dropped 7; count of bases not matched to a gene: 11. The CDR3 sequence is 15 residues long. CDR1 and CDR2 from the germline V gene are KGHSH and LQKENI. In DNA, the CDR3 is TGTGCCAGCTCACCATCCGGGACAGCCCTTGGAGAGCAGTACTTC. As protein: CASSPSGTALGEQYF.

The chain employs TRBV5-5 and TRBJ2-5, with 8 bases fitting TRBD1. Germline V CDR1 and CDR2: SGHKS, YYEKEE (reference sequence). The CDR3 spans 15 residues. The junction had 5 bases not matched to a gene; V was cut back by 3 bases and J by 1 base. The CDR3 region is CASSSPTGAQETQYF. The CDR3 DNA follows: TGTGCCAGCAGCTCCCCGACAGGGGCCCAAGAGACCCAGTACTTC. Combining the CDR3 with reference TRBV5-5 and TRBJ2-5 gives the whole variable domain DAGVTQSPTHLIKTRGQQVTLRCSPISGHKSVSWYQQVLGQGPQFIFQYYEKEERGRGNFPDRFSARQFPNYSSELNVNALLLGDSALYLCASSSPTGAQETQYFGPGTRLLVL.

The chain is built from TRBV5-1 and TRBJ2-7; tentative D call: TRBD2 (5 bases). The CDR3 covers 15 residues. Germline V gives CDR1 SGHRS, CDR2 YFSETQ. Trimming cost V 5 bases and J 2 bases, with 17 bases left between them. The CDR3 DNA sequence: TGCGCCAGCAGATCCAACGACGGGCGGGCCTACGAGCAGTACTTC. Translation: CASRSNDGRAYEQYF.

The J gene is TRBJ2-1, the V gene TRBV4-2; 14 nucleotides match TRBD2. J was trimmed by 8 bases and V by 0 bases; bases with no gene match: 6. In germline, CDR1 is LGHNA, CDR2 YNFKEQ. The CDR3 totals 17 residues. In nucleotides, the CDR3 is TGTGCCAGCAGCCAAGATCGACTAGCGGGGGGGCATGATGAGCAGTTCTTC. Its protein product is CASSQDRLAGGHDEQFF.

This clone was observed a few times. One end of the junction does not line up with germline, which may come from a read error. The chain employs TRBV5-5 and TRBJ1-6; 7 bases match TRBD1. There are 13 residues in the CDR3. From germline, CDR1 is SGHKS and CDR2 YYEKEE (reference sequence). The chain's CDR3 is CASSFKTGDPTTF. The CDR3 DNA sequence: TGTGCCAGCAGTTTTAAAACAGGGGACCCCACAACTTTT.

CDR3 sequence reads: CASSTSPGSTEAFF. The CDR3 DNA sequence: TGTGCCAGCAGCACCTCCCCTGGGAGCACTGAAGCTTTCTTT. The rearrangement joins TRBV5-6 to TRBJ1-1; D gene ambiguous. Germline V gene data show CDR1 as SGHDT and CDR2 as YYEEEE. V dropped 4 bases and J dropped 4 bases, with 14 bases sitting between them. The CDR3 consists of 14 residues.

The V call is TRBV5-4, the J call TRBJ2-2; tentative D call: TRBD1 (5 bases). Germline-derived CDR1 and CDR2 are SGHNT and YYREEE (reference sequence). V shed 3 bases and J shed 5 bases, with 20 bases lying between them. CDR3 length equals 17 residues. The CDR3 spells CASSSDLWGGSTGELFF. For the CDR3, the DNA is TGTGCCAGCAGCTCCGACCTCTGGGGCGGTTCGACCGGGGAGCTGTTTTTT.

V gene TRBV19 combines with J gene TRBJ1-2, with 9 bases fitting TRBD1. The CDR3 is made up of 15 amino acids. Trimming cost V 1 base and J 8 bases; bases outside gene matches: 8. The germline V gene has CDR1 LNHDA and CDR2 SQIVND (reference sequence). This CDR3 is CASSIANRGLSGYTF. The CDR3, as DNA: TGTGCCAGTAGTATAGCGAACAGGGGGCTGAGCGGCTACACCTTC.

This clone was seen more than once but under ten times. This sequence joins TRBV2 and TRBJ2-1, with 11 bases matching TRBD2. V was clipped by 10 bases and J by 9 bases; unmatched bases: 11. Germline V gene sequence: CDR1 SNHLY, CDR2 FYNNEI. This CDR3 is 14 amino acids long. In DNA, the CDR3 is TGTGCCACCGAACTAGCGGGGGTTGGTGGTGAGCAGTTCTTC. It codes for CATELAGVGGEQFF.

The CDR3 nucleotides read TGCGCCAGCAGCTTTGGGGAGCGGGAGGCCTACGAGCAGTACTTC. Translation: CASSFGEREAYEQYF. The chain employs TRBV5-1 and TRBJ2-7, with TRBD2 matching 9 bases. The CDR3 has 15 amino acids. Germline V gene sequence: CDR1 SGHRS, CDR2 YFSETQ. V lost 2 bases, J lost 2 bases, and 5 bases stayed unmatched.

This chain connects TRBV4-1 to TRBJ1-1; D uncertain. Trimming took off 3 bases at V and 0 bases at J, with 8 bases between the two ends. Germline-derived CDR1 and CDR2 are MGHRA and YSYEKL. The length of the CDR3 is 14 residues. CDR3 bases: TGCGCCAGCAGCCAGAGCTCCTTGAACACTGAAGCTTTCTTT. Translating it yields CASSQSSLNTEAFF.

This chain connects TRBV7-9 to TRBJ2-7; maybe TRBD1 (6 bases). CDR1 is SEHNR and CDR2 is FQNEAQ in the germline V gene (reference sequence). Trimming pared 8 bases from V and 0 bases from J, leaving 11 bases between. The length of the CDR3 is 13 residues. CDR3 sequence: CASGQSSSYEQYF. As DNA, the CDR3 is TGTGCCAGCGGACAGAGTAGCTCCTACGAGCAGTACTTC.

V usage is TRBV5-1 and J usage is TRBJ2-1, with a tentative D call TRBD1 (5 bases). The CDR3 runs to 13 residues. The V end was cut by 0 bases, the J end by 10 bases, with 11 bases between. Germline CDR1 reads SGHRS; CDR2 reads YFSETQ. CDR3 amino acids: CASSLVPQGEQFF. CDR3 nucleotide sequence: TGCGCCAGCAGCTTGGTCCCCCAGGGAGAGCAGTTCTTC.